This entry concerns a single TCR beta chain. This clone came up once. No antigen is known for it. Within one base of it there is no much larger clone, and no base qualities were kept. The data originate from a study of blood T cell repertoires in COVID-19 (TCRdb year 2020). Notes on the research overall: The collaborator samples originated in the United States, Italy and Spain and spanned the acute and convalescent phases of COVID-19. The prospective study material was composed of cDNA or gDNA derived from T cells, B-cell-depleted T cells, or PBMCs. Deeply sampled blood TCRbeta repertoires from subjects exposed to, actively infected with, or recovered from COVID-19 were included in the dataset. The repertoires were released in a freely available public database intended as a resource for research on the immune response to SARS-CoV-2. The samples were drawn from the first 160 participants of the ongoing ImmuneRACE study and from 1,254 subjects provided by 6 global collaborators. A de-identified subject ID, COVID-19 status, age in years and sex were almost always included in the sample metadata. Where available, HLA class I and class II types were obtained from metadata supplied by the sample provider rather than from assay-based typing.

Broad study findings and their caveats: The amount of clinical and demographic metadata varied by source and participant and was provided uncurated.

Measured from the cysteine to the phenylalanine, the CDR3 is 13 residues long. Only the CDR3 region is kept as DNA, spanning 39 bases read in frame from base 1. The junction shows trimming of 6 bases on V and 3 bases on J, plus 9 bases between the germline ends. Sequences MNHEY (CDR1) and SVGAGI (CDR2) are obtained from the germline V gene. The immunoSEQ Assay, a bias-controlled multiplex PCR, was used to amplify TCRbeta CDR3 regions from genomic DNA. As for the original processing: Nucleated cell counts per sample were estimated from amplification of reference gene primers within the assay. To quantify the absolute abundance of each unique TCRbeta CDR3 rearrangement, sequence reads were collapsed and filtered. Productive Simpson clonality was computed per sample as the square root of Simpson's diversity index over productive rearrangements. This is the immuneACCESS table as TCRdb keeps it, with only in-frame sequences that have V and J called. A part of the clones is gone; compared with another copy, unresolved V genes explain less than half, and the rest is unexplained. The V and J calls and clone size come from that table; D and trimming were worked out from the DNA. This sample holds 650,000 to 800,000 clones; around 90% were observed only once. Under 0.3% of the sample is held by the ten biggest clonotypes.

Each collaborating institution followed its own protocols to collect whole blood in K2EDTA tubes. For TCRbeta analysis, collaborators shipped samples as frozen whole blood, isolated PBMCs, or DNA extracted from either of those sample types. This receptor was taken from a woman younger than 30 with acute or convalescent COVID-19. In this chain, TRBV6-5 is recombined with TRBJ1-5, with the D segment identity uncertain. Sequencing was done on a sample of peripheral blood. Here is the DNA: TGTGCCAGCAGGCGGGGTACCAATCAGCCCCAGCATTTT. Translated, this gives CASRRGTNQPQHF.